The next 27 T cell receptor beta chains were all read from a single sample in a study of T cell responses to AZD1222 COVID-19 vaccine. This table comes from immunoSEQ multiplex PCR, and its TCRdb copy is limited to in-frame clones, with some not included. The table records around 140,000 clones, 86% of them present only once. The input for sequencing was peripheral blood, taken 28 days after the second AZD1222 dose. These receptors were collected from an adult who received the AZD1222 COVID-19 vaccine.

J is TRBJ1-5 and V is TRBV11-3; possible D gene TRBD1, 6 bases. Germline V CDR1 and CDR2: SGHNT, YENEEA. Trimming removed 5 bases at V and 1 base at J, with 18 bases between. The length of the CDR3 is 17 residues. The CDR3 DNA follows: TGTGCCAGCAGCCAAGGAGGGGAGGGACACAGCAATCAGCCCCAGCATTTT. Its protein product is CASSQGGEGHSNQPQHF.

The chain couples TRBV28 to TRBJ1-2; D not certain. The germline V and J ends were trimmed by 3 bases and 7 bases, with 3 bases remaining between them. The CDR3 is 10 amino acids. Germline V CDR1 and CDR2: MDHEN, SYDVKM. Written as DNA, the CDR3 is TGTGCCAGCAGTTTTCGTGGCTACACCTTC. This translates into CASSFRGYTF.

The V call is TRBV11-2, the J call TRBJ2-1; D may be TRBD2 (5 bases). Germline V gene data show CDR1 as SGHAT and CDR2 as FQNNGV. CDR3 length: 15 amino acids. V dropped 7 bases and J dropped 0 bases, with 13 bases sitting between them. CDR3 coding DNA: TGTGCCAGCAACCCCACGGGGAGCTCCTACAATGAGCAGTTCTTC. Its translation: CASNPTGSSYNEQFF.

A word on this clone: Other DNA sequences of this sample code for an identical CDR3. V and J are TRBV18 and TRBJ2-5, with D hard to call. The germline V and J ends were trimmed by 0 bases and 4 bases, with 6 bases remaining between them. The V gene's germline CDR1 is KGHSH and CDR2 LQKENI. The CDR3 extends over 13 amino acids. The CDR3: CASSPPGSETQYF. CDR3 bases: TGTGCCAGCTCACCACCGGGGTCAGAGACCCAGTACTTC.

The V gene is TRBV21-1, the J gene TRBJ1-2. TRBV21-1 is annotated as a pseudogene. CDR3 length equals 13 residues. CDR3 DNA sequence: TGTGCCAGCAGCAAAGTTTCTGGGGATGGCTACACCTTC. Translation gives CASSKVSGDGYTF.

The V call is TRBV7-2, the J call TRBJ2-3; the D gene is possibly TRBD2 (5 bases). Looked up from germline, CDR1 is SGHTA and CDR2 is FQGNSA. CDR3 length: 16 amino acids. The V end lost 0 bases, the J end lost 6 bases, and 16 bases lay between the germline ends. DNA for the CDR3: TGTGCCAGCAGCTTAGCGTCACTAGTTATGTCGGATACGCAGTATTTT. Translated: CASSLASLVMSDTQYF.

The rearrangement links TRBV5-1 to TRBJ2-6, with D tentatively TRBD1 or TRBD2 (5 bases each). Germline lookup yields CDR1 SGHRS and CDR2 YFSETQ. The CDR3 totals 17 residues. V was clipped by 3 bases and J by 0 bases, with 13 bases between them. The CDR3 loop reads CASSSLWGISGANVLTF. CDR3 coding DNA: TGCGCCAGCAGCTCCCTCTGGGGGATCTCTGGGGCCAACGTCCTGACTTTC.

The V call is TRBV28, the J call TRBJ1-1; D is uncertain. CDR1 is MDHEN and CDR2 is SYDVKM in the germline V gene. V lost 4 bases and J lost 5, with 26 bases in between. This CDR3 is 18 amino acids long. This chain's CDR3 is CASSSFLSTKEGKTEAFF. The CDR3 coding sequence is TGTGCCAGCAGTTCCTTTCTTTCCACAAAGGAAGGGAAGACTGAAGCTTTCTTT.

The CDR3 DNA is TGTGCTAGTGGTTTGTCGGATCGTGGCGGGGGGGCCGTTGGGCACACCGGGGAGCTGTTTTTT. Its protein is CASGLSDRGGGAVGHTGELFF. The chain couples TRBV12-5 to TRBJ2-2, with 9 bases fitting TRBD2. The CDR3 runs to 21 residues. Germline-derived CDR1 and CDR2 are LGHNT and FRNRAP. Trimming removed 2 bases from V and 3 bases from J; junction bases left unmatched: 19.

The chain carries TRBV2 and TRBJ2-7; D perhaps matches TRBD1 (6 bases). The CDR3 sequence is 13 residues long. Trimming pared 8 bases from V and 0 bases from J, leaving 11 bases between. Germline assignment: CDR1 SNHLY and CDR2 FYNNEI. The CDR3 region has the DNA TGTGCCAGCGAGACAGGAAGCTCCTACGAGCAGTACTTC. It encodes CASETGSSYEQYF.

V is TRBV10-2 and J is TRBJ2-7, with D hard to call. The CDR3 contains 14 residues. Germline CDR1 reads WSHSY; CDR2 reads SAAADI. With 4 bases removed from V and 0 bases from J, the gap between germline ends came to 10 bases. CDR3 DNA: TGCGCCAGCAGTGTGGCCGAATACTCCTACGAGCAGTACTTC. Translation: CASSVAEYSYEQYF.

This clone was picked up a small number of times. The chain uses TRBV28 and TRBJ1-5; 7 positions agree with TRBD1. Germline CDR1 MDHEN, CDR2 SYDVKM. CDR3 length: 18 amino acids. V trimming: 4 bases; J trimming: 3 bases; junction bases outside the gene matches: 15. The CDR3 DNA reads as TGTGCCAGCAGTTCCTTTGGGTTGACAGGGTTCTACAATCAGCCCCAGCATTTT. It codes for CASSSFGLTGFYNQPQHF.

The rearrangement joins TRBV18 to TRBJ2-2; D perhaps matches TRBD2 (5 bases). This CDR3 is built from 15 residues. V lost 3 bases and J 7 bases, leaving 15 bases between the germline ends. CDR1 KGHSH and CDR2 LQKENI come from the germline V gene. As DNA, the CDR3 is TGTGCCAGCTCACCCCCCGGTGGAGGCGGCGGGGAGCTGTTTTTT. Residues: CASSPPGGGGGELFF. The variable domain in full, completed from reference TRBV18 and TRBJ2-2, reads NAGVMQNPRHLVRRRGQEARLRCSPMKGHSHVYWYRQLPEEGLKFMVYLQKENIIDESGMPKERFSAEFPKEGPSILRIQQVVRGDSAAYFCASSPPGGGGGELFFGEGSRLTVL.

There are a few counts of this clone. The V gene is TRBV19, the J gene TRBJ2-1, with 9 nucleotides matching TRBD1. Trimming at V came to 1 base and at J to 10 bases, leaving 8 bases not matched to a gene. This CDR3 spans 15 amino acids. Looked up from germline, CDR1 is LNHDA and CDR2 is SQIVND (reference sequence). CDR3 sequence reads: CASSIGGTGFQEQFF. CDR3 coding DNA: TGTGCCAGTAGTATAGGCGGGACAGGGTTCCAAGAGCAGTTCTTC.

The chain employs TRBV2 and TRBJ2-7; 9 positions match TRBD1. V gave up 8 bases and J gave up 1 base; unmatched junction bases: 6. The CDR3 extends over 14 amino acids. The germline gives CDR1 SNHLY, CDR2 FYNNEI. The DNA for the CDR3 is TGTGCCAGCCGGCGGGACAGGGCTTCCTACGAGCAGTACTTC. Its protein product is CASRRDRASYEQYF. The full variable domain, rest sourced from reference TRBV2 and TRBJ2-7, is EPEVTQTPSHQVTQMGQEVILRCVPISNHLYFYWYRQILGQKVEFLVSFYNNEISEKSEIFDDQFSVERPDGSNFTLKIRSTKLEDSAMYFCASRRDRASYEQYFGPGTRLTVT.

The J gene is TRBJ2-7, the V gene TRBV3-1 (or the pseudogene TRBV3-2); TRBD2 might be the D (6 bases). The germline V and J ends were trimmed by 10 bases and 3 bases, with 25 bases remaining between them. The CDR3 sequence is 16 residues long. In germline, CDR1 is LGHDT, CDR2 YNNKEL (reference sequence). The CDR3 sequence: CATRVASVYPYYEQYF. DNA of the CDR3: TGTGCCACCCGGGTGGCTAGCGTATATCCATACTACGAGCAGTACTTC.

The V gene is TRBV28, the J gene TRBJ1-4; D remains ambiguous. Trimming stripped 5 bases from V and 6 bases from J, with 7 bases between. The length of the CDR3 is 12 residues. Germline CDR1 MDHEN, CDR2 SYDVKM. The CDR3 spells CASSAPDEKLFF. As DNA, the CDR3 is TGTGCCAGCAGTGCGCCCGATGAAAAACTGTTTTTT.

V and J are TRBV29-1 and TRBJ1-3; D remains unclear. V lost 4 bases and J 0 bases, leaving 4 bases between the germline ends. Germline-derived CDR1 and CDR2 are SQVTM and ANQGSEA. The CDR3 has 12 residues. Written as DNA, the CDR3 is TGCAGCGTTGTGAACTCTGGAAACACCATATATTTT. This codes for CSVVNSGNTIYF.

V usage is TRBV24-1 and J usage is TRBJ2-2, with D tentatively TRBD1 (5 bases). Trimming left V 5 bases short and J 7 bases short, with 13 bases between. The CDR3 extends over 14 amino acids. CDR1 is KGHDR and CDR2 is SFDVKD in the germline V gene. CDR3 DNA: TGTGCCACCAGTGTTACAGGTCCAGACGGGGAGCTGTTTTTT. It codes for CATSVTGPDGELFF.

This chain joins TRBV9 and TRBJ1-6, with a tentative D call TRBD1 (6 bases). V was trimmed by 3 bases and J by 8 bases, leaving 21 bases between them. This CDR3 contains 17 residues. Germline V CDR1 and CDR2: SGDLS, YYNGEE. CDR3 in DNA: TGTGCCAGCAGCGGAGGGGTCCTAGGGGGTGCGTATTCACCCCTCCACTTT. Amino acid sequence: CASSGGVLGGAYSPLHF.

The CDR3 protein is CASSLAGQGIYTGNTIYF. The CDR3 DNA is TGTGCCAGCAGCTTGGCTGGGCAGGGCATATATACTGGAAACACCATATATTTT. The chain joins TRBV5-6 to TRBJ1-3; D may be TRBD1 (5 bases). Germline values: CDR1 SGHDT, CDR2 YYEEEE. Deletions cut 0 bases from V and 2 bases from J, with 18 bases between. This CDR3 has 18 residues.

In its sample, this clone was seen a few times. The rearrangement joins TRBV10-3 to TRBJ2-5; D remains unclear. Germline CDR1 and CDR2: ENHRY and SYGVKD. The V end lost 10 bases, the J end lost 2 bases, and 14 bases lay between the germline ends. This CDR3 has 13 amino acids. CDR3 DNA sequence: TGTGCCACCAGCTATGTGGTACAAGAGACCCAGTACTTC. The encoded protein is CATSYVVQETQYF.

This clone was counted a few times. The chain uses TRBV7-6 and TRBJ1-1; 9 bases align to TRBD1. Trimming cost V 2 bases and J 6 bases; bases outside gene matches: 7. Germline loops: CDR1 SGHVS, CDR2 FNYEAQ. CDR3 length: 15 residues. For the CDR3, the DNA is TGTGCCAGCAGCTTACCGGGACAGGGATTCGCTGAAGCTTTCTTT. Its translation is CASSLPGQGFAEAFF.

J is TRBJ2-1 and V is TRBV30; D might be TRBD2 (6 bases). Trimming cost V 4 bases and J 9 bases, with 19 bases left between them. CDR3 length: 14 amino acids. Germline values: CDR1 GTSNPN, CDR2 SVGIG (reference sequence). The CDR3, as DNA: TGTGCCTGGAAAACCAACGCTGCGGGACCTGAGCAGTTCTTC. It codes for CAWKTNAAGPEQFF.

The chain is built from TRBV29-1 and TRBJ2-3; D is ambiguous. Trimming removed 3 bases from V and 1 base from J, with 14 bases in between. This CDR3 has 15 residues. Germline lookup yields CDR1 SQVTM and CDR2 ANQGSEA. Written as DNA, the CDR3 is TGCAGCGTTGATACCGGCGCGACCCGCACAGATACGCAGTATTTT. It codes for CSVDTGATRTDTQYF.

The chain employs TRBV7-2 and TRBJ2-7, with 9 nucleotides matching TRBD1. This CDR3 is built from 15 residues. Germline lookup yields CDR1 SGHTA and CDR2 FQGNSA. The J segment lost 6 bases and the V segment lost 4 bases, leaving 10 bases of the junction unmatched. This CDR3 is CASSYDDRGSSEQYF. The CDR3 region has the DNA TGTGCCAGCAGCTATGACGACAGGGGGTCTAGCGAGCAGTACTTC.

The chain is built from TRBV6-5 and TRBJ1-2; the D gene is possibly TRBD1 (5 bases). The CDR3 is 13 amino acids. The V end was cut by 6 bases, the J end by 8 bases, with 16 bases between. CDR1 MNHEY and CDR2 SVGAGI come from the germline V gene. CDR3 DNA sequence: TGTGCCAGCAGCCGGGACCTCGAACTAGGCTACACCTTC. It specifies CASSRDLELGYTF.